This T cell receptor (beta chain) was identified in a study of a mutant IDH1 vaccine in newly diagnosed glioma. Study-wide context: Patients had received radiotherapy, temozolomide, or both previously, most receiving both. Study-wide points: Researchers report vaccine-induced immune responses in roughly 93% of patients.

As concerns this clone: Its specificity is unknown.

Clones were read by immunoSEQ multiplex PCR, and TCRdb kept only the in-frame ones, dropping some. The table records 60,000 to 65,000 clones, around 84% of them present only once. Germline lookup yields CDR1 MGHRA and CDR2 YSYEKL. V lost 0 bases and J 2 bases, leaving 17 bases between the germline ends. CDR3 length: 17 residues. Time point indicated: week 35, safety follow-up. Vaccine doses each comprised 300 ug of mutant IDH1 20-mer peptide, with topical imiquimod. The source of this sequence is a young man with glioma. The chain combines TRBV4-1 with TRBJ2-7; D tentatively reads TRBD1 or TRBD2 (5 bases each). Material: PBMCs, obtained from a glioma patient whose treatment included an IDH1 peptide vaccine. The CDR3 loop is CASSQDQGTLEPYEQYF. The CDR3 DNA reads TGCGCCAGCAGCCAAGATCAAGGGACCCTAGAACCCTACGAGCAGTACTTC.